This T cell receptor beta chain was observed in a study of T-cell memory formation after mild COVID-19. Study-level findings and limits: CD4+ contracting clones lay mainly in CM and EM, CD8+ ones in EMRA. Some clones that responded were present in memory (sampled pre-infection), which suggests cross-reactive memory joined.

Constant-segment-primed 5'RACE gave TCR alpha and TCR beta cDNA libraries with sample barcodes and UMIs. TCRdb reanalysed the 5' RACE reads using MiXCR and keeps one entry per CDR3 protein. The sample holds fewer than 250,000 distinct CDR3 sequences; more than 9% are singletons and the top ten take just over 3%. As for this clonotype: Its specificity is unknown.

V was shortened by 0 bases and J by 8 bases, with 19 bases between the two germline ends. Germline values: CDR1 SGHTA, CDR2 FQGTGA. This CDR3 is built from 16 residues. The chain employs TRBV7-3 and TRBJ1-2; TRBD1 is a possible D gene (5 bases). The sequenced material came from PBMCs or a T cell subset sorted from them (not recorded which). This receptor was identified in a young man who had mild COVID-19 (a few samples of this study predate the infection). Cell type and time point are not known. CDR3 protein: CASSLTLTDPMRGYTF. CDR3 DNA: TGTGCCAGCAGCTTAACTTTGACAGATCCTATGAGGGGCTACACCTTC.